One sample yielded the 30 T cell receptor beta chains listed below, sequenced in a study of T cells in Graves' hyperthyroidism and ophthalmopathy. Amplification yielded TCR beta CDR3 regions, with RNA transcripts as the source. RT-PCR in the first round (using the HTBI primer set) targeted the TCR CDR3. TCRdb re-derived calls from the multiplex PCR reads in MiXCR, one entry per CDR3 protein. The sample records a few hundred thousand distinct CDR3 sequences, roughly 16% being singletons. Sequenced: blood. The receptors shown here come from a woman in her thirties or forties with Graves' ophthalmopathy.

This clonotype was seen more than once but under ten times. CDR3 nucleotide sequence: TGCAGTGCTAGACAGGGGGTTCCCTACGAGCAGTACTTC. This encodes CSARQGVPYEQYF. The rearrangement joins TRBV20-1 to TRBJ2-7; TRBD1 matches at 7 bases. CDR3 length: 13 residues. V shed 2 bases and J 2 bases; nucleotides not matched to a gene: 3. Germline CDR1 reads DFQATT; CDR2 reads SNEGSKA (reference sequence).

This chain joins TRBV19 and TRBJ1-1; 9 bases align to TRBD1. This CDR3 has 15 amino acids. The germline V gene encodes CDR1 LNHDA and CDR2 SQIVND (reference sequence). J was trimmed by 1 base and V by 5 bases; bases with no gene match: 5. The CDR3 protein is CASSFRTGANTEAFF. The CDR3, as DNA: TGTGCCAGTAGTTTCCGGACAGGGGCGAACACTGAAGCTTTCTTT.

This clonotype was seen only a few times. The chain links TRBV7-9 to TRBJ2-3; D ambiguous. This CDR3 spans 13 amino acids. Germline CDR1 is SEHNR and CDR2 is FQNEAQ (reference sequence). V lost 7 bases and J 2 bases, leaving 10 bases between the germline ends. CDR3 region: CASTPGITDTQYF. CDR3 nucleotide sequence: TGTGCCAGCACCCCGGGTATCACAGATACGCAGTATTTT.

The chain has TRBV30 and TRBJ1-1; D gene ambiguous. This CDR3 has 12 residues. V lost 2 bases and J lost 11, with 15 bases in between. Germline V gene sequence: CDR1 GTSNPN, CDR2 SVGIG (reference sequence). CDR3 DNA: TGTGCCTGGAGTCCCGCCGGCCCTGGGGCTTTCTTT. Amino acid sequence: CAWSPAGPGAFF.

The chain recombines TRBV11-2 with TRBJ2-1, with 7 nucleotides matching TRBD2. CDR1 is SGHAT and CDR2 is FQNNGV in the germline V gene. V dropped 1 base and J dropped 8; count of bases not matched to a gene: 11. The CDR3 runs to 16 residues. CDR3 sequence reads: CASSLGPNWTRDEQFF. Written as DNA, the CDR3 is TGTGCCAGCAGCTTAGGCCCCAATTGGACTAGGGATGAGCAGTTCTTC.

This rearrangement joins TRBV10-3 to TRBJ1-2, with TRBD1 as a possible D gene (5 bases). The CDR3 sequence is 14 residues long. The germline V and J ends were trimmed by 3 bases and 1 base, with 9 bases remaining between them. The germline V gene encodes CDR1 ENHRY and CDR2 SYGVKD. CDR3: CAISDQGRNYGYTF. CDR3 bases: TGTGCCATCAGTGATCAGGGACGTAACTATGGCTACACCTTC.

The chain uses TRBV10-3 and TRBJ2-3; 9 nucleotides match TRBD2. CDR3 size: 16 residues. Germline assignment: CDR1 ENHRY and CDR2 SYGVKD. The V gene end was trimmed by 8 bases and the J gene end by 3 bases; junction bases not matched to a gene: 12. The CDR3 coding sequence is TGTGCCATCCTCCTAGCGGGAATCGTCGGGACAGATACGCAGTATTTT. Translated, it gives CAILLAGIVGTDTQYF.

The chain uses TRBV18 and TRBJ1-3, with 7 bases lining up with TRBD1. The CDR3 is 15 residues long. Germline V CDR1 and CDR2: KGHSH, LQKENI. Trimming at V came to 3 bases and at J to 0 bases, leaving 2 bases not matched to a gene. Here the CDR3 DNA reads TGTGCCAGCTCACCCTGGGACAGCTCTGGAAACACCATATATTTT. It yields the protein CASSPWDSSGNTIYF.

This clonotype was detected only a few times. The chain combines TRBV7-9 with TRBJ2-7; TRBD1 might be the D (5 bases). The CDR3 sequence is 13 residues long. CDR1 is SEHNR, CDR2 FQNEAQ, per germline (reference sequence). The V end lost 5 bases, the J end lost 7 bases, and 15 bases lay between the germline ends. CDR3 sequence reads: CASSPPTYREQYF. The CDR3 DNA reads TGTGCCAGCAGCCCCCCGACGTACAGGGAGCAGTACTTC.

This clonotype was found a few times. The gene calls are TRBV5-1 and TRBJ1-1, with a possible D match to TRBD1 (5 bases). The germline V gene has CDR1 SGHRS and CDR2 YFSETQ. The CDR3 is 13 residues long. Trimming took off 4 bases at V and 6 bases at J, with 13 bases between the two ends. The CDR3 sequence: CASSTIEQAEAFF. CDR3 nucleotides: TGCGCCAGCAGCACAATAGAACAGGCTGAAGCTTTCTTT. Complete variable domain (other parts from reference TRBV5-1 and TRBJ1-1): KAGVTQTPRYLIKTRGQQVTLSCSPISGHRSVSWYQQTPGQGLQFLFEYFSETQRNKGNFPGRFSGRQFSNSRSEMNVSTLELGDSALYLCASSTIEQAEAFFGQGTRLTVV.

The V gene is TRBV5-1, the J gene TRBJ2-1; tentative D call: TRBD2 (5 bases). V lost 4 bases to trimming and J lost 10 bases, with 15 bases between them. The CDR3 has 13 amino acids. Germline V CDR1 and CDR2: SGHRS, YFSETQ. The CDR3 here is CASSLGLLNEQFF. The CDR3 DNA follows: TGCGCCAGCAGCCTCGGACTGCTGAACGAGCAGTTCTTC.

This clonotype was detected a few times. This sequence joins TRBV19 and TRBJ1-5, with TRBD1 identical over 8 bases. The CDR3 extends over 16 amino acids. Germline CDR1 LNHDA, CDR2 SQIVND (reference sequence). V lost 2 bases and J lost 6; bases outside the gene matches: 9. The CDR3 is CASSITQGAASQPQHF. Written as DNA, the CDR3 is TGTGCCAGTAGTATAACCCAGGGGGCCGCATCTCAGCCCCAGCATTTT. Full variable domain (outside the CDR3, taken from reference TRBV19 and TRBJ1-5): DGGITQSPKYLFRKEGQNVTLSCEQNLNHDAMYWYRQDPGQGLRLIYYSQIVNDFQKGDIAEGYSVSREKKESFPLTVTSAQKNPTAFYLCASSITQGAASQPQHFGDGTRLSIL.

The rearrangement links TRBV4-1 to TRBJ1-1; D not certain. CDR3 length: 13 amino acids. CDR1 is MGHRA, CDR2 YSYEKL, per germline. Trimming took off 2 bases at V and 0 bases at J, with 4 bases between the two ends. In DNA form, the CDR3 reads TGCGCCAGCAGCCAAAGCTTGAACACTGAAGCTTTCTTT. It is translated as CASSQSLNTEAFF.

CDR3 residues: CASSEQSSGNTIYF. CDR3 DNA sequence: TGTGCCAGCAGTGAACAGAGCTCTGGAAACACCATATATTTT. The chain employs TRBV6-1 and TRBJ1-3; D is unresolved. Trimming took 2 bases from V and 0 from J, leaving 5 bases between them. Looked up from germline, CDR1 is MNHNS and CDR2 is SASEGT. CDR3 length equals 14 residues.

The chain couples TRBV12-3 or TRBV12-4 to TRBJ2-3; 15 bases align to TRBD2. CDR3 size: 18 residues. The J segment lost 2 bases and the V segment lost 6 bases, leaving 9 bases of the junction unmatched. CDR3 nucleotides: TGTGCCAGCAGCCAGGGACTAGCGGGGGGCGCTACCACAGATACGCAGTATTTT. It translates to CASSQGLAGGATTDTQYF.

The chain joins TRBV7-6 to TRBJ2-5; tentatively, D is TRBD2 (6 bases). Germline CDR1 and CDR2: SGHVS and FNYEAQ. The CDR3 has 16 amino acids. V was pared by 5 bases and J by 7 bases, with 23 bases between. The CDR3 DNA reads TGTGCCAGCAGCCAGGACCGGGTCCTACGCGGGGTGACCCAGTACTTC. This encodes CASSQDRVLRGVTQYF.

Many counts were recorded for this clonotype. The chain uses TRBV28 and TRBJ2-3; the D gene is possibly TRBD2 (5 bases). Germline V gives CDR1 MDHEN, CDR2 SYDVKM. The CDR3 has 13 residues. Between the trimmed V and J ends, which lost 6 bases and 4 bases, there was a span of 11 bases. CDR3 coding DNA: TGTGCCAGCAGCAGTGGGAGTCCAGATACGCAGTATTTT. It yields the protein CASSSGSPDTQYF.

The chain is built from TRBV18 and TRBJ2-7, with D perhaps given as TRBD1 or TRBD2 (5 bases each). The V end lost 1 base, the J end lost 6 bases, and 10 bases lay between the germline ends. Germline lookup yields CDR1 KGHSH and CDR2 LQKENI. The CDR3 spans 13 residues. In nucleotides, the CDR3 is TGTGCCAGCTCACCACAAAAAGGGACCGAGCAGTACTTC. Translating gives CASSPQKGTEQYF.

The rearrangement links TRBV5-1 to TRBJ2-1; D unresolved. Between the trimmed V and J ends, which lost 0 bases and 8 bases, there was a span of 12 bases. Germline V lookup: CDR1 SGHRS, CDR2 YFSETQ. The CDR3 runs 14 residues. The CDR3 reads CASSLGQVVDEQFF. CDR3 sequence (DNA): TGCGCCAGCAGCTTGGGGCAGGTGGTAGATGAGCAGTTCTTC.

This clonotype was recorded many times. The CDR3, as DNA: TGCGCCAGCAGCGCTCAAGGCCCCTACAATGAGCAGTTCTTC. Translating it yields CASSAQGPYNEQFF. This sequence joins TRBV5-1 and TRBJ2-1; D gene unclear. From germline, CDR1 is SGHRS and CDR2 YFSETQ. V lost 4 bases and J 2 bases, leaving 10 bases between the germline ends. The CDR3 spans 14 residues.

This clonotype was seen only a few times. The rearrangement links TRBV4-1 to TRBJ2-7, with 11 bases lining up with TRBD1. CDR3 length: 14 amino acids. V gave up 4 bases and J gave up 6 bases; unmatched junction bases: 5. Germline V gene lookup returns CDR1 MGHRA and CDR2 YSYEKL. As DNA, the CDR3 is TGCGCCAGCAGCCTCCCCGGGACAGGGGGCGAGCAGTACTTC. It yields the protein CASSLPGTGGEQYF.

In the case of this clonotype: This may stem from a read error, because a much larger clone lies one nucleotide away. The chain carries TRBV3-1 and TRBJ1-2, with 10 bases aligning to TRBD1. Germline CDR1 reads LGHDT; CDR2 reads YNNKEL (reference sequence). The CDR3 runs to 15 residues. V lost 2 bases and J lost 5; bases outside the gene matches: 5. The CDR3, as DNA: TGTGCCAGCAGCCAACGCAGGACAGGGGGATATGGCTACACCTTC. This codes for CASSQRRTGGYGYTF.

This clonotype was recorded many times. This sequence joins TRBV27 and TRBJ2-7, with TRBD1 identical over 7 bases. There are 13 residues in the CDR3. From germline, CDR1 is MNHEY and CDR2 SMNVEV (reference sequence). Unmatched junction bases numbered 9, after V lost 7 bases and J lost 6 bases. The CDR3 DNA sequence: TGTGCCAGCACGGGACAGCTGGGTGTCGAGCAGTACTTC. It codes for CASTGQLGVEQYF.

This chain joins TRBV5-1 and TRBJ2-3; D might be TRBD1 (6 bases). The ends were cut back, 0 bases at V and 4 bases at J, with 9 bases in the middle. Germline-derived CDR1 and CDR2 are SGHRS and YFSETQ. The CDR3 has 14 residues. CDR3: CASSLGTVSDTQYF. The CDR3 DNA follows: TGCGCCAGCAGCTTGGGGACAGTTTCAGATACGCAGTATTTT.

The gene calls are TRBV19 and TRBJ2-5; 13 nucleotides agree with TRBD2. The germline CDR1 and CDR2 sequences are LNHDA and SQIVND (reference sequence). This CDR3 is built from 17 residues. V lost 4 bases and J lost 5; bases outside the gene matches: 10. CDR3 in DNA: TGTGCCAGTAGTACCCGGACTAGCGGGGGAGGAGGGGAGACCCAGTACTTC. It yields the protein CASSTRTSGGGGETQYF.

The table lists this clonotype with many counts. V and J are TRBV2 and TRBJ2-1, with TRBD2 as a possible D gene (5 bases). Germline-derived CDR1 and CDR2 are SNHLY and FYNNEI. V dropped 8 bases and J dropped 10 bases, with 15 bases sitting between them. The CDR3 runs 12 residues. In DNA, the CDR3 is TGTGCCAGCGGGGTGGGGTCGGGAGAGCAGTTCTTC. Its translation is CASGVGSGEQFF.

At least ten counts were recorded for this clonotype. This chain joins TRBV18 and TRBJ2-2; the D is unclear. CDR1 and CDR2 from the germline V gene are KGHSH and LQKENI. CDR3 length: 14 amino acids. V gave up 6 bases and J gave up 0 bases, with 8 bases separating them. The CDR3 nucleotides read TGTGCCAGCTCGCCCGATCCGAACACCGGGGAGCTGTTTTTT. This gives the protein CASSPDPNTGELFF.

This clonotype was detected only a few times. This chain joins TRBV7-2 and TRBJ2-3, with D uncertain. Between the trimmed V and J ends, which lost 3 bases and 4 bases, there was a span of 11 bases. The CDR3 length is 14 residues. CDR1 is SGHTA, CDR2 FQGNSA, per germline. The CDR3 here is CASSFPVLSDTQYF. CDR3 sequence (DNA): TGTGCCAGCAGCTTTCCTGTGTTGTCAGATACGCAGTATTTT.

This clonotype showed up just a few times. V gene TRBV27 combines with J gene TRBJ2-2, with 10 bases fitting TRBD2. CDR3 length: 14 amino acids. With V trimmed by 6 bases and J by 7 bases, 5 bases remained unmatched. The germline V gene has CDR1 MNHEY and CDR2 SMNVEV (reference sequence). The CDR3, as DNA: TGTGCCAGCAGGTGGACTAGCGGAAACGGGGAGCTGTTTTTT. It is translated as CASRWTSGNGELFF.

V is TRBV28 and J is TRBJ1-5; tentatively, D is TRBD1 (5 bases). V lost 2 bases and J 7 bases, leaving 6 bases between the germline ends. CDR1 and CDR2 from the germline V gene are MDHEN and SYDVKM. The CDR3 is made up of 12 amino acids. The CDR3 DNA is TGTGCCAGCAGTTTAAGGGACCAGCCCCAGCATTTT. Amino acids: CASSLRDQPQHF.